By sample share, the clone carrying this TCR beta chain is medium-sized. Its antigen is undetermined. CDR1 and CDR2 from the germline V gene are MGHRA and YSYEKL. This CDR3 region has 15 residues. V was pared by 1 base and J by 3 bases, with 5 bases of the junction left unmatched. This specimen comes from a study of CD8+ T cells in alopecia areata. Notes on the study in general: Scalp sample data also include resident alphabeta T cells from normal skin.

Reverse transcription of extracted RNA yielded cDNA, which provided the sequencing template. Only in-frame clones appear in the TCRdb table, and some are missing; sequencing was by immunoSEQ multiplex PCR. The sample includes about 110,000 clones, around 59% of them seen just once. The origin of this receptor is a human donor in good health. Input material: CD8+ T cells sorted from blood. The chain uses TRBV4-1 and TRBJ1-2, with 7 bases fitting TRBD1. CDR3 in DNA: TGCGCCAGCAGCCAAGCCGAGACAGGGCACTATGGCTACACCTTC. Translating gives CASSQAETGHYGYTF.